This entry features one T cell receptor (beta chain) sequence. This clonotype was seen a few times. This receptor's antigen is unknown. Per-nucleotide qualities are absent, and no much larger clonotype sits a single base away. The data were taken from a study of T-cell memory formation after mild COVID-19 (dated by TCRdb to the early 2020s). Background on the whole study: Most TCR sequence clusters were specific to one of the two donors. The cohort was made up of two young adult volunteers, one female and one male, who were previously healthy. In two donors, T-cell clones that expanded and contracted after mild COVID-19 were followed by sequencing TCRalpha and TCRbeta repertoires longitudinally.

Ficoll-Paque density gradient centrifugation was the method used to isolate PBMCs. Data came from an Illumina NovaSeq 6000. TCRalpha and TCRbeta cDNA libraries were constructed by 5'RACE with constant-segment primers, with sample barcodes and unique molecular identifiers being introduced. Trizol reagent was used to extract RNA from every sample. Library amplification was performed in two PCR steps, and a second sample barcode and Illumina TruSeq adapters were introduced in the second step. Sequencing of libraries was performed on an Illumina NovaSeq with 2 x 150 bp paired-end reads. In the original analysis: Reads were demultiplexed and collapsed into UMI-guided consensus sequences with migec v1.2.7. With mixcr v2.1.11, UMI consensuses were aligned to TRA and TRB V and J templates and assembled into clonotypes. Expanded or contracted clonotypes were those called significant by both edgeR and NoisET, with noise models trained on biological replicates. For edgeR calls, a false discovery rate-adjusted p below 0.01 and a log2 fold-change threshold of 1 were applied. As an exploratory analysis of dynamics, max-normalized trajectories of the 1000 most abundant clonotypes were examined by PCA with hierarchical clustering. Separately sequenced CD4+ and CD8+ repertoires were used to assign a CD4 or CD8 phenotype to each responding clone. TCRdb's own reprocessing of the public reads used fastp at Q25 and MiXCR and kept productive beta chains. Rows merge per CDR3 protein into single entries with the most common DNA and genes. The V and J calls and clone size come from TCRdb's table, not from the authors' own analysis. In this sample the table shows hundreds of thousands of distinct CDR3 sequences, roughly 15% of which occur a single time. About 22% of the sample goes to the ten largest clones.

Broad study findings and their caveats: Contracting CD4+ clones turned up mainly in the CM and EM memory subsets, whereas EMRA was where CD8+ clones were enriched. The study covered only a couple of mild cases, and larger cohorts including severe cases with pre-infection samples were considered necessary. Some responding clones were found in pre-infection memory, which suggests that pre-existing cross-reactive memory T cells took part in the SARS-CoV-2 response. Whether the second-wave clones peaking on day 37 were SARS-CoV-2 specific was not confirmed. From day 15 to 85, contracting clones showed balanced CD4/CD8 phenotypes, whereas a second wave of clones that expanded from day 15 to 37 leaned towards CD4+.

The junction shows trimming of 6 bases on V and 0 bases on J, plus 15 bases between the germline ends. The CDR3, from cysteine to phenylalanine, totals 15 residues. Only CDR3 DNA remains: 45 bases, in frame from the first base. From the germline V gene (reference sequence), CDR1 is DFQATT and CDR2 is SNEGSKA. Sequencing input: PBMCs or a T cell subset sorted from them (not recorded which). The rearrangement combines TRBV20-1 with TRBJ2-1; the D gene is not confidently resolved. The clonotype comes from a young man who had mild COVID-19 (a few samples of this study predate the infection). The sample titles of this study are shuffled in the database, so cell type and time point are left out; the donor was told from shared clones. In nucleotide form, the sequence is TGCAGTGCCCCCACCGGGTGGAGCTCCTACAATGAGCAGTTCTTC. Protein translation: CSAPTGWSSYNEQFF.